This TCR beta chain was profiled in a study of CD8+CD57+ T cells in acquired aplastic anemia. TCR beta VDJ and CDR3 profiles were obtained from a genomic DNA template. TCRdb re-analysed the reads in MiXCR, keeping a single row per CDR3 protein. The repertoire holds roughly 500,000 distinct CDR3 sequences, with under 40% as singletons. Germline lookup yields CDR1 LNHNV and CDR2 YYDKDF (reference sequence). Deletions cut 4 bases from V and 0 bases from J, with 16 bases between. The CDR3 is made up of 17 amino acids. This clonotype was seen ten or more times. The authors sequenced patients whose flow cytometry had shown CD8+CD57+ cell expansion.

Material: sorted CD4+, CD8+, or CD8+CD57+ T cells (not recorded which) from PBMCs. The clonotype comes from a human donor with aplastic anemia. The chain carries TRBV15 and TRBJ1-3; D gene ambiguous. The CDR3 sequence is CATSTGREPNSGNTIYF. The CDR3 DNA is TGTGCCACCAGCACGGGTAGGGAACCCAACTCTGGAAACACCATATATTTT. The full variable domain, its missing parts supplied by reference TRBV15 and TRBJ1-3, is DAMVIQNPRYQVTQFGKPVTLSCSQTLNHNVMYWYQQKSSQAPKLLFHYYDKDFNNEADTPDNFQSRRPNTSFCFLDIRSPGLGDTAMYLCATSTGREPNSGNTIYFGEGSWLTVV.